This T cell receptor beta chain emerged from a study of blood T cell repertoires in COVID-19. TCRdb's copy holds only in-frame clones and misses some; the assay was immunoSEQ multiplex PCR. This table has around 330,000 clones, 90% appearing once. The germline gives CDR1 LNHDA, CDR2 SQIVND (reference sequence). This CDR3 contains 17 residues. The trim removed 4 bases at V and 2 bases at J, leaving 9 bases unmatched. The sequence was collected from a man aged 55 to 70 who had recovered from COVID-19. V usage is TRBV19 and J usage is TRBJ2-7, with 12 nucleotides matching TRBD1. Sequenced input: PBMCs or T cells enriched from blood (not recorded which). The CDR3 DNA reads TGTGCCAGTAGTAATGGGCGGGGACAGGGGGCGCCCTACGAGCAGTACTTC. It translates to CASSNGRGQGAPYEQYF.